This T cell receptor (beta chain) was documented in a study of CD8 T cells in ankylosing spondylitis. One entry per CDR3 protein results from TCRdb running MiXCR on the 5' RACE reads. The repertoire consists of about 180,000 distinct CDR3 sequences, with around 8.9% occurring once and the leading ten covering about 15%. This clonotype came up many times. V gave up 4 bases and J gave up 2 bases; unmatched junction bases: 10. Germline loops: CDR1 LGHNA, CDR2 YSLEER. CDR3 length equals 16 residues. This clonotype originated in a female donor with ankylosing spondylitis or in good health (not recorded which). J is TRBJ2-7 and V is TRBV4-3; TRBD1 matches at 8 bases. Sequenced input: blood, either unsorted or a sorted T cell fraction (not recorded which). The CDR3 sequence is CASSLRTGLATYEQYF. CDR3 DNA sequence: TGCGCCAGCAGCCTTAGGACAGGGTTGGCGACCTACGAGCAGTACTTC.